Listed below are T cell receptor beta chains from one sample, sequenced in a study of CD8+ T cells in alopecia areata. The repertoire was sequenced with immunoSEQ multiplex PCR; TCRdb's copy has only in-frame clones and lacks some. The sample consists of 95,000 to 100,000 clones, 50% to 60% of them appearing once. This material consisted of CD8+ T cells sorted from blood, taken at roughly week 55, from a patient treated with tofacitinib. Every receptor here comes from a human donor with alopecia areata. Each CDR3 is given with its conserved first and last residue. D genes are given only for firm matches. The size entry is marked missing in some rows and otherwise reads once, few, many or a size class.

clone size,D gene,V gene,J gene,CDR3 DNA,CDR3 protein
NA,NA,TRBV30,TRBJ1-5,TGTGCCTGGAGTCCACCAGATCTCCGTGGTCAGCCCCAGCATTTT,CAWSPPDLRGQPQHF
NA,NA,TRBV9,TRBJ2-7,TGTGCCAGCAGCATGCGACAGGACAGCAGCTCCTACGAGCAGTACTTC,CASSMRQDSSSYEQYF
once,TRBD1,TRBV7-9,TRBJ2-2,TGTGCCAGCAGCTCCAACCGACAGGGGGCCACCGGGGAGCTGTTTTTT,CASSSNRQGATGELFF
NA,NA,TRBV2,TRBJ2-3,TGTGCCAGCAGAGGATCCGTGGTGCAGTATTTT,CASRGSVVQYF
NA,TRBD1,TRBV6-1,TRBJ1-1,TGTGCCAGCAGTAGCCGGACAGGCACTGAAGCTTTCTTT,CASSSRTGTEAFF
NA,NA,TRBV7-6,TRBJ2-3,TGTGCCAGCAGCTTGAGAGATACGCAGTATTTT,CASSLRDTQYF
few,NA,TRBV25-1,TRBJ2-1,TGTGCCAGCAGTGGGGAGGGGGTGTTCTTC,CASSGEGVFF
NA,NA,TRBV14,TRBJ2-2,TGTGCCAGCAGCCAAGAGGCTGTTGTTTTCAGGGAAGACACCGGGGAGCTGTTTTTT,CASSQEAVVFREDTGELFF
NA,NA,TRBV6-1,TRBJ2-3,TGTGCCAGCAGGGTAGTTCCCGCGGCGGATACGCAGTATTTT,CASRVVPAADTQYF
NA,NA,TRBV4-1,TRBJ2-7,TGCGCCAGCAGCCAAGAGGGCCAGGAAACCTACGAGCAGTACTTC,CASSQEGQETYEQYF
once,NA,TRBV7-3,TRBJ1-1,TGTGCCAGCAGCTTAGGGCGCACTGAAGCTTTCTTT,CASSLGRTEAFF
few,NA,TRBV7-9,TRBJ2-7,TGTGCCAGCAGCCCTCAGGGGGAGCAGTACTTC,CASSPQGEQYF
NA,NA,TRBV7-3,TRBJ2-7,TGTGCCAGCAGCCAAGGTACAGGAGCCTACGAGCAGTACTTC,CASSQGTGAYEQYF
NA,NA,TRBV11-2,TRBJ2-6,TGTGCCAGCAGCCCGGCAGGCTCTGGGGCCAACGTCCTGACTTTC,CASSPAGSGANVLTF
NA,TRBD2,TRBV5-1,TRBJ2-5,TGCGCCAGCAGCTTGGTTCTAGCGGGACAAGAGACCCAGTACTTC,CASSLVLAGQETQYF
NA,NA,TRBV5-6,TRBJ2-3,TGTGCCAGCAGCTTGGGACGGTCAGGGACGAAAGATACGCAGTATTTT,CASSLGRSGTKDTQYF
NA,NA,TRBV2,TRBJ2-7,TGTGCCAGCAGTGGGACATCTGACGAGCAGTACTTC,CASSGTSDEQYF
few,TRBD2,TRBV23-1,TRBJ2-7,TGCGCCAGCAGAGCCGCCGCGACCCGGGAGGGATACGAGCAGTACTTC,CASRAAATREGYEQYF
NA,TRBD2,TRBV2,TRBJ2-7,TGTGCCAGCAGTCCCGCGGGACTACACTCCTACGAGCAGTACTTC,CASSPAGLHSYEQYF
NA,NA,TRBV27,TRBJ1-1,TGTGCCAGCAGTTTATCCCCGGGACTAGGCACTGAAGCTTTCTTT,CASSLSPGLGTEAFF
few,NA,TRBV7-9,TRBJ2-5,TGTGCCAGCAGCTTAGTCGCCGGGTGGGAGACCCAGTACTTC,CASSLVAGWETQYF
few,NA,TRBV5-6,TRBJ2-2,TGTGCCAGCAGCTTGACATTTACCGGGGAGCTGTTTTTT,CASSLTFTGELFF
few,NA,TRBV7-9,TRBJ1-2,TGTGCCAGCAGCTTAGGCGACGGACGCGATGGCTACACCTTC,CASSLGDGRDGYTF
NA,TRBD1,TRBV6-5,TRBJ1-1,TGTGCCAGCAGCGGGACAGAGATATTGAACACTGAAGCTTTCTTT,CASSGTEILNTEAFF
once,NA,TRBV30,TRBJ1-2,TGTGCCTGGGCGCCTGACGCTAACTATGGCTACACCTTC,CAWAPDANYGYTF
few,NA,TRBV14,TRBJ2-2,TGTGCCAGCAGCCAAGCTACACCGTACACCGGGGAGCTGTTTTTT,CASSQATPYTGELFF
NA,TRBD2,TRBV2,TRBJ2-1,TGTGCCAGCAGAGAGCGGGAAAGCTCCTACAATGAGCAGTTCTTC,CASRERESSYNEQFF
NA,TRBD1,TRBV2,TRBJ2-2,TGTGCCAGCATCCCTTACCCAGGGGGTAGCGGGGAGCTGTTTTTT,CASIPYPGGSGELFF
few,NA,TRBV27,TRBJ1-4,TGTGCCAGCAGTCCTCACCGAGAAAAACTGTTTTTT,CASSPHREKLFF
NA,NA,TRBV2,TRBJ1-2,TGTGCCTGCCCCCGGTCCGGAGGGAATGGGGATGGCTACACCTTC,CACPRSGGNGDGYTF
NA,NA,TRBV7-9,TRBJ2-3,TGTGCCAGCAGCCCAACGGACTACCCACACACAGATACGCAGTATTTT,CASSPTDYPHTDTQYF
once,NA,TRBV6-5,TRBJ2-3,TGTGCCAGCAGTTACGTACAGGACACAGATACGCAGTATTTT,CASSYVQDTDTQYF
NA,TRBD2,TRBV30,TRBJ2-1,TGTGCCTGGAGTGTACGTCTAGCGGGGGGAAATGAGCAGTTCTTC,CAWSVRLAGGNEQFF
few,TRBD1,TRBV7-8,TRBJ2-5,TGTGCCAGCAGCTCGCGGGACAGGGTCGAAGAGACCCAGTACTTC,CASSSRDRVEETQYF
NA,NA,TRBV11-2,TRBJ2-5,TGTGCCAGCAGCTTAGCGTTGGGCAGGGAAGAGACCCAGTACTTC,CASSLALGREETQYF
few,TRBD1,TRBV30,TRBJ2-7,TGTGCCTGGAGTGACGGACAGGTGCCCTACGAGCAGTACTTC,CAWSDGQVPYEQYF
NA,NA,TRBV30,TRBJ2-3,TGTGCCCTGGAGGTCGCAACAGATACGCAGTATTTT,CALEVATDTQYF
NA,TRBD1,TRBV12-5,TRBJ1-2,TGTGCTAGTGGCACCGGGACAGTTAACTATGGCTACACCTTC,CASGTGTVNYGYTF
few,TRBD1,TRBV4-1,TRBJ2-7,TGCGCCAGCAGCCAAGTAGAGGGGGCGCTCTACGAGCAGTACTTC,CASSQVEGALYEQYF
NA,NA,TRBV30,TRBJ2-3,TGTGCCTGTTATGAGGGGGGGACCCCAGATACGCAGTATTTT,CACYEGGTPDTQYF